These 3 T cell receptor beta chains share one sample of origin, sequenced in a study of cytomegalovirus exposure and HLA in healthy donors. The data were produced by immunoSEQ multiplex PCR, yet TCRdb's version contains in-frame clones alone and is incomplete. The repertoire includes approximately 210,000 clones, around 90% of them detected once, and 2.5% to 3.5% sits in the top ten. The sequenced sample was PBMCs. These receptor sequences come from a woman younger than 30 in good health and CMV-seronegative.

The J gene is TRBJ2-3, the V gene TRBV9; D might be TRBD2 (6 bases). Germline-derived CDR1 and CDR2 are SGDLS and YYNGEE. Trimming pared 0 bases from V and 6 bases from J, leaving 17 bases between. The CDR3 is made up of 16 amino acids. This CDR3 reads CASSVAGLQLGDTQYF. The CDR3 DNA sequence: TGTGCCAGCAGCGTAGCGGGACTCCAACTGGGGGATACGCAGTATTTT. The full variable domain, with the rest looked up from reference TRBV9 and TRBJ2-3, is DSGVTQTPKHLITATGQRVTLRCSPRSGDLSVYWYQQSLDQGLQFLIQYYNGEERAKGNILERFSAQQFPDLHSELNLSSLELGDSALYFCASSVAGLQLGDTQYFGPGTRLTVL.

This rearrangement joins TRBV29-1 to TRBJ2-7; the match to TRBD1 covers 8 bases. Germline CDR1 SQVTM, CDR2 ANQGSEA. The CDR3 contains 13 residues. V was pared by 1 base and J by 3 bases, with 2 bases of the junction left unmatched. This chain's CDR3 is CSVEGQGIYEQYF. Here the CDR3 DNA reads TGCAGCGTTGAAGGACAGGGGATCTACGAGCAGTACTTC.

Only a few counts were recorded for this clone. The rearrangement links TRBV7-2 to TRBJ1-1, with TRBD1 matching 9 bases. The germline CDR1 and CDR2 sequences are SGHTA and FQGNSA. The J segment lost 4 bases and the V segment lost 4 bases, leaving 10 bases of the junction unmatched. The CDR3 spans 16 residues. This chain's CDR3 is CASSSTGGLKSTEAFF. For the CDR3, the DNA is TGTGCCAGCAGCTCTACAGGGGGCCTGAAGAGCACTGAAGCTTTCTTT. The whole variable domain, remainder taken from reference TRBV7-2 and TRBJ1-1, is GAGVSQSPSNKVTEKGKDVELRCDPISGHTALYWYRQSLGQGLEFLIYFQGNSAPDKSGLPSDRFSAERTGGSVSTLTIQRTQQEDSAVYLCASSSTGGLKSTEAFFGQGTRLTVV.